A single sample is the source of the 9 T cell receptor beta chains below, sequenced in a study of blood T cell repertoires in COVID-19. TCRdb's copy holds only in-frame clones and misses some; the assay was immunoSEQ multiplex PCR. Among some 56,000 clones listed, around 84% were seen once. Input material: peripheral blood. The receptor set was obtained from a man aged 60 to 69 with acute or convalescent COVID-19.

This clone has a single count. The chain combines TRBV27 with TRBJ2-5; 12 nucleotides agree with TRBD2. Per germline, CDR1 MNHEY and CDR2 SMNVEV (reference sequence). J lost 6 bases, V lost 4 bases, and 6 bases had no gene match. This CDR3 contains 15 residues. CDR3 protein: CASSSWTSGEKTQYF. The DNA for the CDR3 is TGTGCCAGCAGTTCCTGGACTAGCGGGGAAAAGACCCAGTACTTC.

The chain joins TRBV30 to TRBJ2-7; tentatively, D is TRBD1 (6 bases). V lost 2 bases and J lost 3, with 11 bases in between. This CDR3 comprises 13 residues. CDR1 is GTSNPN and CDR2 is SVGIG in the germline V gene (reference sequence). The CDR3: CAWSQGQIYEQYF. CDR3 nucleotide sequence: TGTGCCTGGAGTCAAGGACAGATCTACGAGCAGTACTTC.

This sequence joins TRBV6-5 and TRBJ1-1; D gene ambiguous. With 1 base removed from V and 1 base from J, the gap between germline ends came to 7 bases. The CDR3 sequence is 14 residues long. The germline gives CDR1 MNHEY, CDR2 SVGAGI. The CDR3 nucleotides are TGTGCCAGCAGTTACTGGGGAGAGAACACTGAAGCTTTCTTT. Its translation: CASSYWGENTEAFF.

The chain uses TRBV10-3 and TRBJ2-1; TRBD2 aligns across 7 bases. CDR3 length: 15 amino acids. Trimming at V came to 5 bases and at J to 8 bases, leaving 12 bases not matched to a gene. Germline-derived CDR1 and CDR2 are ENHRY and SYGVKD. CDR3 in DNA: TGTGCCATCAGTTATGACCCCTCTGGGGGGGATGAGCAGTTCTTC. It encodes CAISYDPSGGDEQFF.

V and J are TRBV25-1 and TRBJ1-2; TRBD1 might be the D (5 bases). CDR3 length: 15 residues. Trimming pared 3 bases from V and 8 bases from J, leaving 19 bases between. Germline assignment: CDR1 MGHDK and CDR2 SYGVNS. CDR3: CASSETGRQGRGYTF. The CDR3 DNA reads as TGTGCCAGCAGTGAGACTGGACGGCAGGGTAGAGGCTACACCTTC.

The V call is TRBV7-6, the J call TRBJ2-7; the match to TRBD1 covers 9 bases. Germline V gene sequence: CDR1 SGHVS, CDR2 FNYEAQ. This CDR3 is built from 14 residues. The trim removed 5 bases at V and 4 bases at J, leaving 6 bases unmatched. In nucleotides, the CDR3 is TGTGCCAGCAGCAAACAGACAGGGGGGTACGAGCAGTACTTC. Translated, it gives CASSKQTGGYEQYF. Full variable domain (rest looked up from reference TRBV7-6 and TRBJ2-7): GAGVSQSPRYKVTKRGQDVALRCDPISGHVSLYWYRQALGQGPEFLTYFNYEAQQDKSGLPNDRFSAERPEGSISTLTIQRTEQRDSAMYRCASSKQTGGYEQYFGPGTRLTVT.

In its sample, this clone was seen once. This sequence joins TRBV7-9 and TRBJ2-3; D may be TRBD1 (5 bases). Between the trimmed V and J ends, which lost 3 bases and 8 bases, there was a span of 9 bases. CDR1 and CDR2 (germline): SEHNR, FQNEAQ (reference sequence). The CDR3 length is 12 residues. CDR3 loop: CASSFPQGTQYF. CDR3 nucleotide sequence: TGTGCCAGCAGCTTCCCGCAGGGTACGCAGTATTTT.

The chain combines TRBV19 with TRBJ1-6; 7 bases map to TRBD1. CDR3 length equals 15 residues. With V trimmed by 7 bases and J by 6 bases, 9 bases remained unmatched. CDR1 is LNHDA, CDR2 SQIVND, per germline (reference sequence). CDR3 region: CASNRQGGGNSPLHF. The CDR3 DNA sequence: TGTGCCAGTAACAGGCAGGGGGGTGGTAATTCACCCCTCCACTTT.

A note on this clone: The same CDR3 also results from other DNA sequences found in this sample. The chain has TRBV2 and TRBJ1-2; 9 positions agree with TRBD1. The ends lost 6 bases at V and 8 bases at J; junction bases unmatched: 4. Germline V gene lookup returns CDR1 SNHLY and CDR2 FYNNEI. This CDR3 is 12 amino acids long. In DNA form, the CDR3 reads TGTGCCAGCAGCCGGGACAGGGACGGCTACACCTTC. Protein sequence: CASSRDRDGYTF.